The 2 T cell receptor beta chains below come from one sample, sequenced in a study of blood T cell repertoires in COVID-19. Only in-frame clones appear in the TCRdb table, and some are missing; sequencing was by immunoSEQ multiplex PCR. The data hold approximately 260,000 clones, with 88% observed a single time. The specimen sequenced was peripheral blood. The receptors derive from a woman between 65 and 79 years old with COVID-19, enrolled during active disease.

The chain has TRBV19 and TRBJ1-5, with 8 bases matching TRBD1. Germline V gives CDR1 LNHDA, CDR2 SQIVND (reference sequence). The V segment lost 5 bases and the J segment 1 base; nucleotides outside the gene matches: 4. The length of the CDR3 is 15 residues. The CDR3 region has the DNA TGTGCCAGTAGTCAAACAGGGGGGAGCAATCAGCCCCAGCATTTT. This gives the protein CASSQTGGSNQPQHF. The complete variable domain, with remaining parts taken from reference TRBV19 and TRBJ1-5, reads DGGITQSPKYLFRKEGQNVTLSCEQNLNHDAMYWYRQDPGQGLRLIYYSQIVNDFQKGDIAEGYSVSREKKESFPLTVTSAQKNPTAFYLCASSQTGGSNQPQHFGDGTRLSIL.

The chain uses TRBV12-3 or TRBV12-4 and TRBJ1-6; TRBD1 might be the D (5 bases). The CDR3 totals 11 residues. With 8 bases removed from V and 10 bases from J, the gap between germline ends came to 9 bases. DNA of the CDR3: TGTGCCAGCCCGGGGGGATCACCCCTCCACTTT. Residues: CASPGGSPLHF.